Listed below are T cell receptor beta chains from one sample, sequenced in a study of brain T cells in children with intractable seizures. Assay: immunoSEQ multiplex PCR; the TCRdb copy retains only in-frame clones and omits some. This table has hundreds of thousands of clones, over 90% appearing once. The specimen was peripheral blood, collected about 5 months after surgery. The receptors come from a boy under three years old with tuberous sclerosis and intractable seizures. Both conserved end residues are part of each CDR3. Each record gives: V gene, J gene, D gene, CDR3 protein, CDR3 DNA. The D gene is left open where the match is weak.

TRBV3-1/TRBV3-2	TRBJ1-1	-	CASSQDLRYTEAFF	TGTGCCAGCAGCCAAGACCTCAGGTACACTGAAGCTTTCTTT
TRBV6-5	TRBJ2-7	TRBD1	CASSYSTGVNYEQYF	TGTGCCAGCAGTTACTCGACAGGGGTGAACTACGAGCAGTACTTC
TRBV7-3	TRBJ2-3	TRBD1	CASSLQGAGTDTQYF	TGTGCCAGCAGCTTACAGGGGGCTGGCACAGATACGCAGTATTTT
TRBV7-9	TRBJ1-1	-	CASSLVDGPSEAFF	TGTGCCAGCAGCTTAGTAGACGGCCCGAGTGAAGCTTTCTTT
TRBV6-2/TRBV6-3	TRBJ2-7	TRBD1	CASSLQDRVGYEQYF	TGTGCCAGCAGTCTACAGGACAGGGTTGGGTACGAGCAGTACTTC
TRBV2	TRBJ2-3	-	CASSEGVADTQYF	TGTGCCAGCAGTGAGGGGGTGGCAGATACGCAGTATTTT
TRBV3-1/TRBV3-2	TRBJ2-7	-	CASSQALSYEQYF	TGTGCCAGCAGCCAAGCCCTGAGCTACGAGCAGTACTTC
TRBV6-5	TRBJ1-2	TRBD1	CASSRDRYYGYTF	TGTGCCAGCAGCAGGGACAGATACTATGGCTACACCTTC
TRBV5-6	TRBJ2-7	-	CASSLGLASTGQYF	TGTGCCAGCAGCTTGGGGCTAGCCTCAACGGGGCAGTACTTC
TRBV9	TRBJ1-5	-	CASSVGSAGTQHF	TGTGCCAGCAGCGTAGGGTCAGCCGGGACCCAGCATTTT
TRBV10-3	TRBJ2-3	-	CAISELFGSGTDTQYF	TGTGCCATCAGTGAGTTGTTCGGGAGCGGGACAGATACGCAGTATTTT
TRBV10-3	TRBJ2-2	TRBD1	CAIDSGGGELFF	TGTGCCATCGATTCAGGGGGCGGGGAGCTGTTTTTT
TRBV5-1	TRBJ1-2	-	CASSSGVGYTF	TGCGCCAGCAGTTCAGGGGTTGGCTACACCTTC
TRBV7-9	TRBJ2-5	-	CASSLRSLRGRETQYF	TGTGCCAGCAGCTTACGTAGTCTCCGGGGGCGGGAGACCCAGTACTTC
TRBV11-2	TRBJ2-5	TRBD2	CASSLELAGGETQYF	TGTGCCAGCAGCTTAGAACTAGCGGGAGGAGAGACCCAGTACTTC
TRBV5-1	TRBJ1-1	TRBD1	CASSVAGQAEAFF	TGCGCCAGCAGCGTAGCGGGACAGGCTGAAGCTTTCTTT
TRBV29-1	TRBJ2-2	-	CSVVLRDTGELFF	TGCAGCGTTGTCCTCAGAGACACCGGGGAGCTGTTTTTT